The 2 T cell receptor beta chains given below trace back to one sample, sequenced in a study of T cell changes during pregnancy in multiple sclerosis. TCRdb's table, derived via immunoSEQ multiplex PCR, lists solely in-frame clones and lacks some. The sample shows 25,000 to 30,000 clones, around 86% of them seen only once. The sequencing used CD4+ T cells from peripheral blood mononuclear cells, collected in the first trimester of pregnancy. All receptors come from a female donor in good health, enrolled as a control in a pregnancy study.

The chain uses TRBV7-9 and TRBJ1-2; D remains ambiguous. Germline CDR1 reads SEHNR; CDR2 reads FQNEAQ (reference sequence). CDR3 length: 14 residues. V lost 3 bases to trimming and J lost 2 bases, with 10 bases between them. The CDR3 loop is CASSFYSGNYGYTF. DNA of the CDR3: TGTGCCAGCAGCTTTTACAGTGGAAACTATGGCTACACCTTC.

Comments on this clone: A read error may produce the germline difference seen at one junction end. V and J are TRBV7-9 and TRBJ2-1; D ambiguous. The CDR3 loop spans 12 amino acids. CDR1 is SEHNR and CDR2 is FQNEAQ in the germline V gene (reference sequence). CDR3: CASSPSHNEQFF. CDR3 nucleotides: TGTGCCAGCAGCCCCTCCCACAATGAGCAGTTCTTC.